Following are 31 T cell receptor beta chains from one sample sequenced in a study of T-cell memory formation after mild COVID-19. One entry per CDR3 protein results from TCRdb running MiXCR on the 5' RACE reads. The repertoire holds 470,000 or so distinct CDR3 sequences, with around 20% as singletons. Material for sequencing was PBMCs or a T cell subset sorted from them (not recorded which). These receptors were collected from an adult woman who had mild COVID-19 (a few samples of this study predate the infection). Cell type and time point are not known.

V gene TRBV24-1 combines with J gene TRBJ2-6, with a possible D match to TRBD1 (6 bases). Germline V lookup: CDR1 KGHDR, CDR2 SFDVKD. V was cut by 5 bases and J by 3 bases, with 7 bases left in between. CDR3 length: 14 residues. CDR3 residues: CATSGGGGANVLTF. CDR3 DNA sequence: TGTGCCACCAGTGGAGGGGGTGGGGCCAACGTCCTGACTTTC.

There are many counts of this clonotype. V and J are TRBV7-9 and TRBJ1-2; the D is unclear. This CDR3 spans 13 amino acids. V was pared by 7 bases and J by 0 bases, with 9 bases between. CDR1 is SEHNR and CDR2 is FQNEAQ in the germline V gene (reference sequence). As DNA, the CDR3 is TGTGCCAGCAACTTTGACCCTAACTATGGCTACACCTTC. It translates to CASNFDPNYGYTF.

CDR3 protein: CASSVVPDINTEAFF. CDR3 nucleotides: TGCGCCAGCAGCGTAGTCCCGGATATTAACACTGAAGCTTTCTTT. The chain couples TRBV5-1 to TRBJ1-1, with D unclear. The V and J ends lost 4 bases and 2 bases respectively, with 15 bases between them. There are 15 residues in the CDR3. Germline V CDR1 and CDR2: SGHRS, YFSETQ.

J is TRBJ2-7 and V is TRBV5-4, with 8 bases lining up with TRBD2. Trimming at V came to 5 bases and at J to 0 bases, leaving 4 bases not matched to a gene. Germline V CDR1 and CDR2: SGHNT, YYREEE (reference sequence). This CDR3 has 14 residues. The CDR3 here is CASRTAGGSYEQYF. The CDR3, as DNA: TGTGCCAGCAGAACGGCGGGGGGCTCCTACGAGCAGTACTTC.

This sequence joins TRBV20-1 and TRBJ2-7; 11 positions match TRBD2. The junction had 3 bases not matched to a gene; V was cut back by 5 bases and J by 3 bases. The CDR3 contains 13 residues. Germline values: CDR1 DFQATT, CDR2 SNEGSKA (reference sequence). The CDR3 bases are TGCAGTGCTGGGACTAGCGGATACTACGAGCAGTACTTC. Protein: CSAGTSGYYEQYF.

The rearrangement joins TRBV5-1 to TRBJ2-7, with D possibly being TRBD2 (6 bases). In germline, CDR1 is SGHRS, CDR2 YFSETQ. The CDR3 has 15 residues. Trimming took 3 bases from V and 5 from J, leaving 18 bases between them. CDR3 region: CASSWGDSRGDEQYF. The CDR3 coding sequence is TGCGCCAGCAGCTGGGGTGACAGCCGCGGGGACGAGCAGTACTTC.

The chain employs TRBV11-2 and TRBJ2-1; TRBD1 agrees at 8 bases. Germline loops: CDR1 SGHAT, CDR2 FQNNGV. The CDR3 contains 17 residues. The junction had 9 bases not matched to a gene; V was cut back by 1 base and J by 4 bases. Written as DNA, the CDR3 is TGTGCCAGCAGCTTAGGTAGACAGGGGATCTTGTACAATGAGCAGTTCTTC. Its protein product is CASSLGRQGILYNEQFF. Drawing the rest from reference TRBV11-2 and TRBJ2-1, the complete variable domain is EAGVAQSPRYKIIEKRQSVAFWCNPISGHATLYWYQQILGQGPKLLIQFQNNGVVDDSQLPKDRFSAERLKGVDSTLKIQPAKLEDSAVYLCASSLGRQGILYNEQFFGPGTRLTVL.

The chain employs TRBV20-1 and TRBJ2-7, with 9 bases identical to TRBD1. The germline V gene has CDR1 DFQATT and CDR2 SNEGSKA (reference sequence). The CDR3 spans 14 residues. The junction had 10 bases not matched to a gene; V was cut back by 6 bases and J by 4 bases. The DNA of the CDR3 is TGCAGTGCGGGCACCGGGACAGGGCCATACGAGCAGTACTTC. Translation: CSAGTGTGPYEQYF.

The J gene is TRBJ2-1, the V gene TRBV6-6; D gene uncertain. In germline, CDR1 is MNHNY, CDR2 SVGAGI (reference sequence). V lost 0 bases and J 9 bases, leaving 6 bases between the germline ends. The CDR3 totals 12 residues. CDR3 sequence: CASSYSGREQFF. The DNA for the CDR3 is TGTGCCAGCAGTTACTCCGGACGTGAGCAGTTCTTC.

This clonotype was recorded a few times. The chain recombines TRBV4-2 with TRBJ2-1, with 9 bases identical to TRBD1. Looked up from germline, CDR1 is LGHNA and CDR2 is YNFKEQ. Trimming took 5 bases from V and 2 from J; bases not matched to a gene: 10. This CDR3 has 17 amino acids. CDR3 protein: CASSEEGQGLTYNEQFF. The CDR3 coding sequence is TGTGCCAGCAGCGAGGAAGGACAGGGGTTAACCTACAATGAGCAGTTCTTC.

This clonotype was found a few times. This chain links TRBV29-1 with TRBJ2-4; D is perhaps TRBD1 or TRBD2 (6 bases each). The V and J ends lost 1 base and 7 bases respectively, with 17 bases between them. CDR3 length: 15 residues. Germline V CDR1 and CDR2: SQVTM, ANQGSEA. CDR3 sequence reads: CSVEGYGGVRNIQYF. Here the CDR3 DNA reads TGCAGCGTTGAAGGTTACGGGGGCGTTAGGAACATTCAGTACTTC.

The chain joins TRBV18 to TRBJ2-1; 7 bases match TRBD2. The CDR3 is 15 amino acids. Germline V gives CDR1 KGHSH, CDR2 LQKENI. J was trimmed by 4 bases and V by 5 bases; bases with no gene match: 8. CDR3 sequence (DNA): TGTGCCAGCTCATGGAGCGGGGTTGCGTACAATGAGCAGTTCTTC. The encoded protein is CASSWSGVAYNEQFF. Combining the CDR3 with reference TRBV18 and TRBJ2-1 gives the whole variable domain NAGVMQNPRHLVRRRGQEARLRCSPMKGHSHVYWYRQLPEEGLKFMVYLQKENIIDESGMPKERFSAEFPKEGPSILRIQQVVRGDSAAYFCASSWSGVAYNEQFFGPGTRLTVL.

In its sample, this clonotype was seen a few times. The chain couples TRBV7-9 to TRBJ2-5, with TRBD2 matching 13 bases. Germline V gene sequence: CDR1 SEHNR, CDR2 FQNEAQ (reference sequence). The CDR3 runs to 16 residues. The V gene end was trimmed by 5 bases and the J gene end by 4 bases; junction bases not matched to a gene: 7. As DNA, the CDR3 is TGTGCCAGCAGCCAGACTAGCGGGGGGACCGGAGAGACCCAGTACTTC. Translation: CASSQTSGGTGETQYF.

The V gene is TRBV3-1, the J gene TRBJ2-7; 7 positions agree with TRBD2. The CDR3 consists of 15 residues. Trimming removed 1 base from V and 7 bases from J; junction bases left unmatched: 10. Germline-derived CDR1 and CDR2 are LGHDT and YNNKEL (reference sequence). CDR3 protein: CASSQATGGGAEQYF. The CDR3 DNA follows: TGTGCCAGCAGCCAAGCCACGGGAGGCGGAGCGGAGCAGTACTTC.

The table lists this clonotype with many counts. The V gene is TRBV18, the J gene TRBJ2-3; unclear D gene. Trimming took 3 bases from V and 1 from J, leaving 8 bases between them. Per the germline V gene, CDR1 is KGHSH and CDR2 is LQKENI. The CDR3 loop spans 14 amino acids. The CDR3 loop is CASSPAVRTDTQYF. The CDR3 nucleotides are TGTGCCAGCTCACCGGCTGTTCGCACAGATACGCAGTATTTT.

The CDR3 spells CATSRDGALQETQYF. The CDR3 nucleotides read TGTGCCACCAGCAGAGATGGGGCCCTACAAGAGACCCAGTACTTC. The genes are TRBV15 and TRBJ2-5; D perhaps matches TRBD1 (5 bases). Germline CDR1 is LNHNV and CDR2 is YYDKDF (reference sequence). V dropped 0 bases and J dropped 2 bases, with 10 bases sitting between them. The CDR3 spans 15 residues. Supplemented by reference TRBV15 and TRBJ2-5, the full variable domain reads DAMVIQNPRYQVTQFGKPVTLSCSQTLNHNVMYWYQQKSSQAPKLLFHYYDKDFNNEADTPDNFQSRRPNTSFCFLDIRSPGLGDTAMYLCATSRDGALQETQYFGPGTRLLVL.

This clonotype turned up a few times. The chain recombines TRBV11-3 with TRBJ2-7, with D hard to call. CDR1 and CDR2 (germline): SGHNT, YENEEA. V lost 1 base and J lost 3, with 10 bases in between. The CDR3 spans 14 residues. The CDR3 region is CASSLGYEYYEQYF. Here the CDR3 DNA reads TGTGCCAGCAGCTTAGGATACGAGTACTACGAGCAGTACTTC. The full variable domain, completed using reference TRBV11-3 and TRBJ2-7, is EAGVVQSPRYKIIEKKQPVAFWCNPISGHNTLYWYLQNLGQGPELLIRYENEEAVDDSQLPKDRFSAERLKGVDSTLKIQPAELGDSAVYLCASSLGYEYYEQYFGPGTRLTVT.

This clonotype was counted at least ten times. The genes are TRBV9 and TRBJ2-5; 8 bases line up with TRBD2. V was clipped by 4 bases and J by 2 bases; unmatched bases: 1. The CDR3 length is 13 residues. The germline V gene encodes CDR1 SGDLS and CDR2 YYNGEE. The CDR3 region is CASSTSGQETQYF. CDR3 sequence (DNA): TGTGCCAGCAGCACTAGCGGACAAGAGACCCAGTACTTC.

The rearrangement links TRBV5-1 to TRBJ1-2; 8 bases match TRBD1. Germline V lookup: CDR1 SGHRS, CDR2 YFSETQ. CDR3 length: 15 residues. V dropped 0 bases and J dropped 8; count of bases not matched to a gene: 9. CDR3 region: CASSLVGGTGVGYTF. The CDR3 DNA follows: TGCGCCAGCAGCTTGGTAGGAGGGACAGGCGTGGGCTACACCTTC.

This clonotype showed up just a few times. The V call is TRBV7-2, the J call TRBJ1-2; the D gene is possibly TRBD1 (5 bases). The germline V and J ends were trimmed by 4 bases and 4 bases, with 19 bases remaining between them. Germline CDR1 and CDR2: SGHTA and FQGNSA. The CDR3 consists of 16 residues. CDR3 nucleotides: TGTGCCAGCAGCTCCTCTCAGGGAGACGTGGGCTATGGCTACACCTTC. Protein sequence: CASSSSQGDVGYGYTF.

J is TRBJ2-3 and V is TRBV27; 10 bases match TRBD1. V shed 4 bases and J 4 bases; nucleotides not matched to a gene: 8. This CDR3 spans 16 amino acids. Germline values: CDR1 MNHEY, CDR2 SMNVEV (reference sequence). CDR3 region: CASSSTWTGGSDTQYF. The CDR3 bases are TGTGCCAGCAGTTCCACTTGGACAGGGGGGTCAGATACGCAGTATTTT.

The chain joins TRBV9 to TRBJ2-3; 10 nucleotides agree with TRBD2. This CDR3 contains 17 residues. The germline V gene encodes CDR1 SGDLS and CDR2 YYNGEE. V dropped 4 bases and J dropped 1; count of bases not matched to a gene: 9. CDR3 nucleotides: TGTGCCAGCAGCCGTACAATAGCGGGGGGTCGCACAGATACGCAGTATTTT. This translates into CASSRTIAGGRTDTQYF.

The chain uses TRBV7-8 and TRBJ2-5, with TRBD1 identical over 7 bases. The junction had 5 bases not matched to a gene; V was cut back by 2 bases and J by 5 bases. This CDR3 spans 14 amino acids. Germline CDR1 reads SGHVS; CDR2 reads FQNEAQ. CDR3 in amino acids: CASSLTGAGETQYF. In DNA, the CDR3 is TGTGCCAGCAGCTTAACAGGGGCTGGGGAGACCCAGTACTTC.

The sample holds a few counts of this clonotype. For the CDR3, the DNA is TGTGCCAGCACCAAATGGGGGGGCGAGCAGTACTTC. This translates into CASTKWGGEQYF. V gene TRBV27 combines with J gene TRBJ2-7; the match to TRBD2 covers 7 bases. V lost 7 bases, J lost 6 bases, and 6 bases stayed unmatched. The V gene's germline CDR1 is MNHEY and CDR2 SMNVEV (reference sequence). This CDR3 is 12 amino acids long.

This clonotype was observed a handful of times. The rearrangement joins TRBV7-2 to TRBJ2-1; 9 bases are a match to TRBD1. This CDR3 comprises 16 residues. The V gene end was trimmed by 5 bases and the J gene end by 6 bases; junction bases not matched to a gene: 11. Germline assignment: CDR1 SGHTA and CDR2 FQGNSA. The CDR3 DNA sequence: TGTGCCAGCAGCACTGCAGGGACAGGGAATCCCAATGAGCAGTTCTTC. As protein: CASSTAGTGNPNEQFF.

V and J are TRBV6-6 and TRBJ2-3; 8 positions match TRBD2. This CDR3 has 15 amino acids. V gave up 6 bases and J gave up 1 base; unmatched junction bases: 6. The germline V gene has CDR1 MNHNY and CDR2 SVGAGI (reference sequence). The CDR3, as DNA: TGTGCCAGCAGACTTAAGACTAGCGGCACAGATACGCAGTATTTT. It yields the protein CASRLKTSGTDTQYF.

This clonotype was recorded a few times. The chain combines TRBV4-3 with TRBJ2-7; 7 bases line up with TRBD2. With V trimmed by 1 base and J by 0 bases, 6 bases remained unmatched. Germline loops: CDR1 LGHNA, CDR2 YSLEER. The CDR3 is 16 amino acids. The CDR3 loop reads CASSQGTSASSYEQYF. In DNA form, the CDR3 reads TGCGCCAGCAGCCAAGGGACTAGTGCAAGCTCCTACGAGCAGTACTTC.

This clonotype has only a few counts. The CDR3, as DNA: TGTGCCAGCAGCCAAGAAGGGTTGATCCAGGGGAGAATCAATGAGCAGTTCTTC. It codes for CASSQEGLIQGRINEQFF. The V gene is TRBV14, the J gene TRBJ2-1, with D possibly being TRBD1 (6 bases). The CDR3 contains 18 residues. V dropped 0 bases and J dropped 6 bases, with 21 bases sitting between them. CDR1 and CDR2 (germline): SGHDN, FVKESK.

The V gene is TRBV11-2, the J gene TRBJ2-2; no firm D call. Looked up from germline, CDR1 is SGHAT and CDR2 is FQNNGV. This CDR3 comprises 14 residues. V was trimmed by 2 bases and J by 6 bases, leaving 10 bases between them. Written as DNA, the CDR3 is TGTGCCAGCAGCTTACAGGCGGCTTCCGGGGAGCTGTTTTTT. Translated, it gives CASSLQAASGELFF.

The chain carries TRBV12-3 or TRBV12-4 and TRBJ2-1; D is perhaps TRBD2 (6 bases). The CDR3 runs 16 residues. V was pared by 8 bases and J by 1 base, with 18 bases between. The CDR3 loop is CASQTLQRASYNEQFF. CDR3 DNA: TGTGCCAGCCAAACCCTCCAGCGGGCGTCCTACAATGAGCAGTTCTTC.

CDR3 sequence (DNA): TGTGCCAGTAGACCTAGTGGCAGGGGGAACTATGGCTACACCTTC. It yields the protein CASRPSGRGNYGYTF. The chain carries TRBV19 and TRBJ1-2; TRBD1 aligns across 7 bases. The CDR3 consists of 15 residues. CDR1 and CDR2 (germline): LNHDA, SQIVND (reference sequence). V lost 6 bases and J lost 2; bases outside the gene matches: 9.